This T cell receptor (beta chain) was recovered during a study of blood T cell repertoires in COVID-19. At the level of the study: Some COVID-19 samples were acute and others convalescent; all came from the United States, Italy and Spain. T cells, B-cell-depleted T cells, or PBMCs provided the cDNA or gDNA that served as material.

In the authors' workflow: Quantification of nucleated cells was approximated via reference gene primer amplification. Sequencing was performed with immunoSEQ multiplex PCR; in TCRdb, only in-frame clones are kept and a portion is missing. The D gene and trimming were derived from the DNA, and the V and J assignments and clone size from that table. The sample contains over 200,000 clones, around 90% of which appear only once. The Seattle patients, enrolled during active infection, were followed longitudinally. Germline trimming cut 2 bases from V and 4 bases from J; bases unmatched to any gene: 12. Germline assignment: CDR1 MNHEY and CDR2 SVGEGT. The CDR3 sequence is 19 residues long.

The sequencing sample was made of peripheral blood. This TCR came from a man in his thirties or forties with COVID-19, enrolled during active disease. V and J are TRBV6-2 or TRBV6-3 and TRBJ2-3; 13 nucleotides match TRBD2. The CDR3 is CASSYRPGLAGISADTQYF. In DNA form, the CDR3 reads TGTGCCAGCAGTTACCGACCGGGACTAGCGGGGATATCCGCAGATACGCAGTATTTT.